The rows below give T cell receptor beta chains drawn from one sample of a study of beta chain features in type 1 diabetes. The protocol was immunoSEQ multiplex PCR, while the TCRdb copy is restricted to in-frame clones and leaves out a portion. The sample has under 450,000 clones, roughly 16% seen once. Sequencing used naive CD4+ T cells from blood. The receptors originated from a woman between 18 and 29 years old in good health. Each CDR3 is given with its conserved first and last residue. The D gene is left open where the match is weak. Rows give clone size only sometimes, using once, few, many, or a class for an expanded clone.

v_gene: TRBV27
j_gene: TRBJ1-1
abundance: few
d_gene: .
CDR3nt: TGTGCCAGCAGTCCCGGGAACATGAACACTGAAGCTTTCTTT
CDR3aa: CASSPGNMNTEAFF

v_gene: TRBV27
j_gene: TRBJ1-3
abundance: .
d_gene: .
CDR3nt: TGTGCCAGCCGGGACTTATCATACTCTGGAAACACCATATATTTT
CDR3aa: CASRDLSYSGNTIYF

v_gene: TRBV18
j_gene: TRBJ2-5
abundance: few
d_gene: TRBD2
CDR3nt: TGTGCCAGCTCACCGCCTCAACTAGCGGAAGAGACCCAGTACTTC
CDR3aa: CASSPPQLAEETQYF

v_gene: TRBV28
j_gene: TRBJ2-5
abundance: few
d_gene: TRBD2
CDR3nt: TGTGCCAGCAGTTCCGGGACTAGCGGGAGGGAGACCCAGTACTTC
CDR3aa: CASSSGTSGRETQYF

v_gene: TRBV7-9
j_gene: TRBJ2-1
abundance: few
d_gene: .
CDR3nt: TGTGCCAGCACCTTAATCACGGCGGATGAGCAGTTCTTC
CDR3aa: CASTLITADEQFF

v_gene: TRBV19
j_gene: TRBJ1-5
abundance: .
d_gene: TRBD1
CDR3nt: TGTGCCAGTAGTCAGGGGGCGCAAGGTCAGCCCCAGCATTTT
CDR3aa: CASSQGAQGQPQHF

v_gene: TRBV10-3
j_gene: TRBJ1-2
abundance: few
d_gene: .
CDR3nt: TGTGCCATCAGAGGACTGGTGGTAAGCGATGGCTACACCTTC
CDR3aa: CAIRGLVVSDGYTF

v_gene: TRBV30
j_gene: TRBJ2-1
abundance: .
d_gene: TRBD2
CDR3nt: TGTGCCTGGAGCTTACTAGCGGGAGTGGCCAATGAGCAGTTCTTC
CDR3aa: CAWSLLAGVANEQFF

v_gene: TRBV5-1
j_gene: TRBJ2-7
abundance: .
d_gene: .
CDR3nt: TGCGCCAGCAGCCCTGCCCGTAGTACCTACGAGCAGTACTTC
CDR3aa: CASSPARSTYEQYF

v_gene: TRBV7-2
j_gene: TRBJ1-1
abundance: few
d_gene: .
CDR3nt: TGTGCCACGGGGGGGCGAATGAACACTGAAGCTTTCTTT
CDR3aa: CATGGRMNTEAFF

v_gene: TRBV9
j_gene: TRBJ2-3
abundance: .
d_gene: TRBD2
CDR3nt: TGTGCCAGCAGCGTAGGTAGCGGGAGTAGCACAGATACGCAGTATTTT
CDR3aa: CASSVGSGSSTDTQYF

v_gene: TRBV12-5
j_gene: TRBJ2-3
abundance: few
d_gene: .
CDR3nt: TGTGCTCGGACTAAAGATACGCAGTATTTT
CDR3aa: CARTKDTQYF

v_gene: TRBV7-2
j_gene: TRBJ2-5
abundance: .
d_gene: TRBD2
CDR3nt: TGTGCCAGCAGCTTAGGACTAGCGGGAGTGACCCAGTACTTC
CDR3aa: CASSLGLAGVTQYF

v_gene: TRBV6-6
j_gene: TRBJ2-7
abundance: .
d_gene: .
CDR3nt: TGTGCCAGCAGTTACTCGGGACAAACCTACGAGCAGTACTTC
CDR3aa: CASSYSGQTYEQYF

v_gene: TRBV7-2
j_gene: TRBJ2-3
abundance: few
d_gene: TRBD2
CDR3nt: TGTGCCAGCAGCCCCCGTGGGGCGGGAGCCACCGCAGATACGCAGTATTTT
CDR3aa: CASSPRGAGATADTQYF

v_gene: TRBV28
j_gene: TRBJ2-1
abundance: .
d_gene: TRBD2
CDR3nt: TGTGCCAGCAGTTGGTCTAGCGGGAACAATGAGCAGTTCTTC
CDR3aa: CASSWSSGNNEQFF

v_gene: TRBV25-1
j_gene: TRBJ2-7
abundance: few
d_gene: .
CDR3nt: TGTGCCCGGGGCTACGAGCAGTACTTC
CDR3aa: CARGYEQYF

v_gene: TRBV18
j_gene: TRBJ2-3
abundance: .
d_gene: TRBD1
CDR3nt: TGTGCCAGCTCACCTGGGACAGGGAGCACAGATACGCAGTATTTT
CDR3aa: CASSPGTGSTDTQYF

v_gene: TRBV6-5
j_gene: TRBJ1-5
abundance: .
d_gene: TRBD1
CDR3nt: TGTGCCAGCAGTAACAGGGGTGGTCAGCCCCAGCATTTT
CDR3aa: CASSNRGGQPQHF

v_gene: TRBV11-2
j_gene: TRBJ2-3
abundance: few
d_gene: TRBD2
CDR3nt: TGTGCCAGCAGCCCCAGAGGCCCCAGGAGCGGGGCAGATACGCAGTATTTT
CDR3aa: CASSPRGPRSGADTQYF

v_gene: TRBV7-2
j_gene: TRBJ2-6
abundance: few
d_gene: .
CDR3nt: TGTGCCAGCAGCTCACCTGGGGGCCTTAGCTCTGGGGCCAACGTCCTGACTTTC
CDR3aa: CASSSPGGLSSGANVLTF

v_gene: TRBV6-1
j_gene: TRBJ1-2
abundance: few
d_gene: .
CDR3nt: TGTGCCAGCAGTACCGAGACAGAACACTATGGCTACACCTTC
CDR3aa: CASSTETEHYGYTF

v_gene: TRBV20-1
j_gene: TRBJ1-2
abundance: .
d_gene: .
CDR3nt: TGCAGTGCTAGATTCAGGGATCGCTACACCTTC
CDR3aa: CSARFRDRYTF

v_gene: TRBV7-9
j_gene: TRBJ2-7
abundance: few
d_gene: TRBD2
CDR3nt: TGTGCCAGCAGCTTAGCCGGGACTAGCGTTAACGAGCAGTACTTC
CDR3aa: CASSLAGTSVNEQYF

v_gene: TRBV2
j_gene: TRBJ2-1
abundance: few
d_gene: TRBD1
CDR3nt: TGTGCCAGCAGTGAGACAGGGGACAATGAGCAGTTCTTC
CDR3aa: CASSETGDNEQFF

v_gene: TRBV30
j_gene: TRBJ2-2
abundance: .
d_gene: .
CDR3nt: TGTGCCCGTACCGGAGGGGCGGGGAACGCCGGGGAGCTGTTTTTT
CDR3aa: CARTGGAGNAGELFF

v_gene: TRBV7-2
j_gene: TRBJ1-2
abundance: .
d_gene: TRBD1
CDR3nt: TGTGCCAGCAGCCCCCGGGACAGCTACTATGGCTACACCTTC
CDR3aa: CASSPRDSYYGYTF

v_gene: TRBV20-1
j_gene: TRBJ2-1
abundance: .
d_gene: .
CDR3nt: TGCACCCCAGACAGGAATGAGCAGTTCTTC
CDR3aa: CTPDRNEQFF

v_gene: TRBV9
j_gene: TRBJ2-2
abundance: few
d_gene: .
CDR3nt: TGTGCCAGCAGCCACCCGGAGTGGGAGGACGGGGAGCTGTTTTTT
CDR3aa: CASSHPEWEDGELFF

v_gene: TRBV6-5
j_gene: TRBJ2-5
abundance: few
d_gene: TRBD1
CDR3nt: TGTGCCAGCAGTTACTACAGGGGGAGTCAAGAGACCCAGTACTTC
CDR3aa: CASSYYRGSQETQYF

v_gene: TRBV10-3
j_gene: TRBJ2-1
abundance: .
d_gene: .
CDR3nt: TGTGCCAGCGGGCAGGAGCAGTTCTTC
CDR3aa: CASGQEQFF

v_gene: TRBV6-1
j_gene: TRBJ1-2
abundance: few
d_gene: TRBD1
CDR3nt: TGTGCCAGCAGTCCGCGGACAGGCTATGGCTACACCTTC
CDR3aa: CASSPRTGYGYTF

v_gene: TRBV11-2
j_gene: TRBJ2-3
abundance: few
d_gene: .
CDR3nt: TGTGCCAGCAGCCGAACAGGGACAGATACGCAGTATTTT
CDR3aa: CASSRTGTDTQYF

v_gene: TRBV7-2
j_gene: TRBJ2-2
abundance: .
d_gene: TRBD1
CDR3nt: TGTGCCAGCAGCTTAGCGCTGTTTCAGGGGGCTCCCGGGGAGCTGTTTTTT
CDR3aa: CASSLALFQGAPGELFF

v_gene: TRBV15
j_gene: TRBJ1-2
abundance: .
d_gene: TRBD1
CDR3nt: TGTGCCACCAGCAGAGATCCAGGGGGCAACTATGGCTACACCTTC
CDR3aa: CATSRDPGGNYGYTF

v_gene: TRBV6-1
j_gene: TRBJ2-7
abundance: .
d_gene: TRBD2
CDR3nt: TGTGCCAGCAGTCTCCCCGGGACTACCTACGAGCAGTACTTC
CDR3aa: CASSLPGTTYEQYF

v_gene: TRBV7-9
j_gene: TRBJ2-7
abundance: .
d_gene: .
CDR3nt: TGTGCCAGCAGCTTAAAACCGGGTGCCTACGAGCAGTACTTC
CDR3aa: CASSLKPGAYEQYF

v_gene: TRBV5-1
j_gene: TRBJ2-5
abundance: .
d_gene: .
CDR3nt: TGCGCCAGCAGCTTTCGAGCGGCCCAAGAGACCCAGTACTTC
CDR3aa: CASSFRAAQETQYF

v_gene: TRBV2
j_gene: TRBJ2-2
abundance: few
d_gene: .
CDR3nt: TGTGCCAGCAGACCAGGGGTCGGGGAGCTGTTTTTT
CDR3aa: CASRPGVGELFF

v_gene: TRBV6-5
j_gene: TRBJ2-3
abundance: .
d_gene: .
CDR3nt: TGTGCCAGCAGTTTACGGGGGACAGATACGCAGTATTTT
CDR3aa: CASSLRGTDTQYF

v_gene: TRBV20-1
j_gene: TRBJ2-1
abundance: .
d_gene: .
CDR3nt: TGCAGTGCTAGAACTATCAATGAGCAGTTCTTC
CDR3aa: CSARTINEQFF

v_gene: TRBV7-8
j_gene: TRBJ2-4
abundance: few
d_gene: .
CDR3nt: TGTGCCAGCAGTCCACCCGAGGGGCGGGGGCACATTCAGTACTTC
CDR3aa: CASSPPEGRGHIQYF

v_gene: TRBV11-3
j_gene: TRBJ2-5
abundance: few
d_gene: TRBD2
CDR3nt: TGTGCCAGCGGGACTAGCGTCCAAGAGACCCAGTACTTC
CDR3aa: CASGTSVQETQYF

v_gene: TRBV4-3
j_gene: TRBJ2-7
abundance: .
d_gene: TRBD1
CDR3nt: TGCGCCAGCAGCCAAGGACAGGGTTCCTACGAGCAGTACTTC
CDR3aa: CASSQGQGSYEQYF

v_gene: TRBV19
j_gene: TRBJ2-3
abundance: .
d_gene: .
CDR3nt: TGTGCCACCTCGCTCGGACTCGGGATCACAGATACGCAGTATTTT
CDR3aa: CATSLGLGITDTQYF

v_gene: TRBV29-1
j_gene: TRBJ1-4
abundance: .
d_gene: .
CDR3nt: TGCAGCGCTGGCCCTTCGCTTGTTTTGCATGAAAAACTGTTTTTT
CDR3aa: CSAGPSLVLHEKLFF

v_gene: TRBV28
j_gene: TRBJ2-7
abundance: .
d_gene: .
CDR3nt: TGTGCCAGCAGTTTCACATCGGCGGGATTTATCTTCTACGAGCAGTACTTC
CDR3aa: CASSFTSAGFIFYEQYF

v_gene: TRBV11-3
j_gene: TRBJ2-1
abundance: .
d_gene: .
CDR3nt: TGTGCCAGCAGCTTAACAGATTACAATGAGCAGTTCTTC
CDR3aa: CASSLTDYNEQFF